The sample holds one count of the clone carrying this T cell receptor beta chain. Its target is not known. In germline, CDR1 is SGHNT, CDR2 YYREEE (reference sequence). V was clipped by 0 bases and J by 10 bases, with 17 bases between them. The CDR3 consists of 16 residues. This record belongs to a study of graft-versus-host responses after intestinal transplantation. Whole-study context: Recipients had transplants, and these were multivisceral, liver-intestinal, or isolated intestinal.

Only in-frame clones appear in the TCRdb table, and some are missing; sequencing was by immunoSEQ multiplex PCR. The sample has some 120,000 clones; around nine tenths are singletons. V and J are TRBV5-4 and TRBJ1-6, with a weak D call TRBD1 (5 bases). The input for sequencing was unstimulated CD4+ T cells sorted from spleen or lymph node cells, taken before intestinal transplant. The TCR originated in a human donor who received an intestinal transplant. This CDR3 is CASSLGVSGTGSPLHF. The CDR3, as DNA: TGTGCCAGCAGCTTGGGGGTCTCCGGGACTGGATCACCCCTCCACTTT.